The table lists the clone carrying this T cell receptor beta chain with a few counts. In germline, CDR1 is SGHTA, CDR2 FQGNSA. Germline trimming cut 5 bases from V and 10 bases from J; bases unmatched to any gene: 14. The CDR3 contains 15 residues. This sample was included in a study of technical replicates of blood from several donors. Clones were sequenced by immunoSEQ multiplex PCR, and TCRdb holds only the in-frame ones, with some missing. The table includes over 30,000 clones, about 92% detected once. This TCR was recovered from a human donor in good health. Some clones in this sample may be carry-over from other donors' samples. The chain is built from TRBV7-2 and TRBJ1-1; the match to TRBD1 covers 9 bases. The sequencing sample was made of PBMCs. The CDR3 region has the DNA TGTGCCAGCAGCCCGTCCCGGACAGGGGACCAAAGAGCTTTCTTT. Amino acids: CASSPSRTGDQRAFF.